Included here is one T cell receptor beta chain sequence, with context. Original processing notes: Nucleated cell counts were estimated from reference gene primer amplification. Assay used: immunoSEQ multiplex PCR; TCRdb lists only in-frame clones, some missing. V, J and clone size reflect that table, while D and trimming were determined from the DNA. The sample consists of 200,000 or so clones, approximately 90% of them appearing once. The data originate from a study of blood T cell repertoires in COVID-19. This CDR3 has 13 amino acids. Trimming cost V 5 bases and J 7 bases; bases outside gene matches: 3. CDR1 is SGHTA and CDR2 is FQGTGA in the germline V gene. Donors in Cohort 3 counted as recovered after two negative PCRs, clearance, or symptom resolution.

This chain connects TRBV7-3 to TRBJ2-1; 9 nucleotides agree with TRBD1. This clonotype was obtained from a woman aged 30 to 39 who had recovered from COVID-19. The sequencing sample was made of PBMCs or T cells enriched from blood (not recorded which). CDR3 in amino acids: CASSPTGGNEQFF. The CDR3 DNA sequence: TGTGCCAGCAGCCCGACAGGGGGAAATGAGCAGTTCTTC. The full variable domain, in which reference TRBV7-3 and TRBJ2-1 provide the parts outside the CDR3, is GAGVSQTPSNKVTEKGKYVELRCDPISGHTALYWYRQSLGQGPEFLIYFQGTGAADDSGLPNDRFFAVRPEGSVSTLKIQRTERGDSAVYLCASSPTGGNEQFFGPGTRLTVL.